Each of the 21 T cell receptor beta chains below was sequenced from the same sample in a study of T-cell memory formation after mild COVID-19. TCRdb re-called the 5' RACE reads through MiXCR, storing one row per CDR3 protein. The sample has roughly 410,000 distinct CDR3 sequences; 20% to 25% are singletons. The sequencing input was PBMCs or a T cell subset sorted from them (not recorded which). These receptors all stem from an adult woman who had mild COVID-19 (a few samples of this study predate the infection). Cell type and time point are not known.

This chain connects TRBV6-2 or TRBV6-3 to TRBJ1-1, with D perhaps TRBD1 (5 bases). Germline V CDR1 and CDR2: MNHEY, SVGEGT. The CDR3 sequence is 13 residues long. Trimming took off 8 bases at V and 11 bases at J, with 21 bases between the two ends. The CDR3 reads CASVFGTSYRAFF. Here the CDR3 DNA reads TGTGCCAGCGTATTCGGGACTTCTTATAGGGCTTTCTTT.

This clonotype was counted a few times. This chain connects TRBV7-3 to TRBJ2-1; D gene uncertain. The CDR3 has 13 amino acids. Trimming took 3 bases from V and 5 from J, leaving 8 bases between them. Germline CDR1 SGHTA, CDR2 FQGTGA. CDR3 in DNA: TGTGCCAGCAGCTTGGACGGCCACAATGAGCAGTTCTTC. Protein: CASSLDGHNEQFF.

This clonotype was seen more than once but under ten times. The chain carries TRBV7-9 and TRBJ2-4; D not resolved. Per the germline V gene, CDR1 is SEHNR and CDR2 is FQNEAQ (reference sequence). The V end lost 4 bases, the J end lost 12 bases, and 22 bases lay between the germline ends. The CDR3 runs to 15 residues. The CDR3 protein is CASSSVRVAPWDQYF. The CDR3 nucleotides read TGTGCCAGCAGCTCGGTTCGGGTCGCGCCCTGGGATCAGTACTTC.

This clonotype turned up a few times. The chain joins TRBV4-3 to TRBJ2-7; 7 nucleotides agree with TRBD2. The germline V gene encodes CDR1 LGHNA and CDR2 YSLEER. The trim removed 3 bases at V and 0 bases at J, leaving 8 bases unmatched. The CDR3 is 16 amino acids. This chain's CDR3 is CASSHEPGGSSYEQYF. Written as DNA, the CDR3 is TGCGCCAGCAGCCATGAGCCCGGGGGGAGCTCCTACGAGCAGTACTTC.

This clonotype was detected a few times. The rearrangement joins TRBV24-1 to TRBJ2-7, with a possible D match to TRBD2 (5 bases). This CDR3 spans 15 amino acids. V dropped 4 bases and J dropped 3 bases, with 15 bases sitting between them. CDR1 and CDR2 from the germline V gene are KGHDR and SFDVKD. CDR3 sequence (DNA): TGTGCCACCAGTGACACTAGAGAGCCGATCTACGAGCAGTACTTC. Translation gives CATSDTREPIYEQYF.

The chain uses TRBV27 and TRBJ2-1; 14 nucleotides agree with TRBD2. This CDR3 has 16 amino acids. The junction had 8 bases not matched to a gene; V was cut back by 6 bases and J by 7 bases. Germline lookup yields CDR1 MNHEY and CDR2 SMNVEV (reference sequence). The CDR3 DNA is TGTGCCAGCAGCAAAGGGACTAGCGGGAGTTGGAATGAGCAGTTCTTC. Its translation: CASSKGTSGSWNEQFF.

This clonotype was observed a few times. This chain links TRBV6-6 with TRBJ2-7; perhaps TRBD1 as D (6 bases). Germline V CDR1 and CDR2: MNHNY, SVGAGI (reference sequence). Trimming removed 4 bases from V and 11 bases from J, with 18 bases in between. The CDR3 spans 13 residues. CDR3 amino acids: CASSWVEGHSKYF. The CDR3 DNA follows: TGTGCCAGCAGTTGGGTAGAGGGACATAGCAAGTACTTC.

The chain employs TRBV6-6 and TRBJ1-2, with a possible D match to TRBD1 (6 bases). The CDR3 totals 16 residues. V gave up 5 bases and J gave up 7 bases, with 23 bases separating them. Germline CDR1 is MNHNY and CDR2 is SVGAGI (reference sequence). The CDR3 protein is CASSTPRGAGNRGYTF. CDR3 nucleotides: TGTGCCAGCAGTACCCCGCGGGGGGCGGGCAATCGTGGCTACACCTTC.

The sample holds a few counts of this clonotype. V usage is TRBV4-3 and J usage is TRBJ1-2, with TRBD1 as a possible D gene (6 bases). The CDR3 extends over 15 amino acids. Looked up from germline, CDR1 is LGHNA and CDR2 is YSLEER. The V end was cut by 4 bases, the J end by 1 base, with 13 bases between. The CDR3 sequence is CASSPWTDYNYGYTF. The DNA for the CDR3 is TGCGCCAGCAGCCCTTGGACAGACTATAACTATGGCTACACCTTC.

The J gene is TRBJ1-1, the V gene TRBV7-3; D unclear. Germline V gene data show CDR1 as SGHTA and CDR2 as FQGTGA. The CDR3 covers 15 residues. With 1 base removed from V and 14 bases from J, the gap between germline ends came to 23 bases. This CDR3 is CASSLIWEEGMHLFF. CDR3 DNA: TGTGCCAGCAGCTTAATTTGGGAAGAGGGAATGCATCTCTTCTTT.

The table lists this clonotype with a few counts. This CDR3 reads CASGEQGALGYGYTF. Here the CDR3 DNA reads TGTGCCAGCGGCGAACAGGGGGCCTTAGGCTATGGCTACACCTTC. V gene TRBV4-2 combines with J gene TRBJ1-2; 9 nucleotides line up with TRBD1. Germline V lookup: CDR1 LGHNA, CDR2 YNFKEQ. J lost 4 bases, V lost 8 bases, and 11 bases had no gene match. This CDR3 contains 15 residues.

The chain uses TRBV6-1 and TRBJ2-3, with a weak D call TRBD2 (5 bases). This CDR3 spans 17 amino acids. Germline V gives CDR1 MNHNS, CDR2 SASEGT. The germline V and J ends were trimmed by 7 bases and 0 bases, with 20 bases remaining between them. CDR3 coding DNA: TGTGCCAGCATAATTAGGACGAGGGCCTTTAGCACAGATACGCAGTATTTT. Protein: CASIIRTRAFSTDTQYF.

The chain couples TRBV5-6 to TRBJ2-3, with D hard to call. V lost 0 bases to trimming and J lost 6 bases, with 14 bases between them. This CDR3 contains 15 residues. Looked up from germline, CDR1 is SGHDT and CDR2 is YYEEEE. The CDR3 coding sequence is TGTGCCAGCAGCTTGGGGCAGCATCCCTCGGATACGCAGTATTTT. This encodes CASSLGQHPSDTQYF.

This clonotype has only a few counts. In nucleotides, the CDR3 is TGCGCCAGCAGCCCGGAGGGGGCAGGCCTGAACATTCAGTACTTC. It yields the protein CASSPEGAGLNIQYF. The rearrangement links TRBV5-1 to TRBJ2-4; D is perhaps TRBD1 (7 bases). CDR1 and CDR2 (germline): SGHRS, YFSETQ. The CDR3 extends over 15 amino acids. Trimming cost V 4 bases and J 7 bases, with 18 bases left between them. Based on the CDR3 plus reference TRBV5-1 and TRBJ2-4, the full variable domain is KAGVTQTPRYLIKTRGQQVTLSCSPISGHRSVSWYQQTPGQGLQFLFEYFSETQRNKGNFPGRFSGRQFSNSRSEMNVSTLELGDSALYLCASSPEGAGLNIQYFGAGTRLSVL.

This clonotype turned up a few times. CDR3 DNA sequence: TGTGCCAGCAGCGTAGCGTCGGGAGACACTGAAGCTTTCTTT. Translating it yields CASSVASGDTEAFF. The chain links TRBV9 to TRBJ1-1, with no clear D. Between the trimmed V and J ends, which lost 0 bases and 3 bases, there was a span of 9 bases. From germline, CDR1 is SGDLS and CDR2 YYNGEE. The CDR3 runs to 14 residues.

This chain uses TRBV5-6 with TRBJ1-2, with a possible D match to TRBD1 (5 bases). This CDR3 has 12 amino acids. Germline assignment: CDR1 SGHDT and CDR2 YYEEEE. V gave up 5 bases and J gave up 9 bases, with 14 bases separating them. In DNA, the CDR3 is TGTGCCAGCAGTCCGGGTTACAGGCGCTACACCTTC. It yields the protein CASSPGYRRYTF.

In this sample, this clonotype turned up a few times. The chain links TRBV7-2 to TRBJ2-2; 12 nucleotides agree with TRBD2. Germline V gives CDR1 SGHTA, CDR2 FQGNSA. With 1 base clipped from V and 8 bases from J, the junction kept 8 bases outside the gene matches. The length of the CDR3 is 17 residues. The CDR3: CASSLVGRTSGIGELFF. The CDR3 coding sequence is TGTGCCAGCAGCTTAGTGGGACGGACTAGCGGGATAGGGGAGCTGTTTTTT.

This clonotype was counted between two and nine times. This rearrangement joins TRBV6-1 to TRBJ2-3; 7 nucleotides agree with TRBD2. Germline V gene sequence: CDR1 MNHNS, CDR2 SASEGT. The CDR3 contains 16 residues. Germline trimming cut 3 bases from V and 0 bases from J; bases unmatched to any gene: 6. The CDR3 is CASSEGGYSSTDTQYF. Written as DNA, the CDR3 is TGTGCCAGCAGTGAGGGGGGGTATTCTAGCACAGATACGCAGTATTTT.

This clonotype has only a few counts. The J gene is TRBJ2-7, the V gene TRBV30; no definite D call. V was shortened by 0 bases and J by 5 bases, with 11 bases between the two germline ends. This CDR3 spans 13 amino acids. Per the germline V gene, CDR1 is GTSNPN and CDR2 is SVGIG (reference sequence). The CDR3 nucleotides read TGTGCCTGGAGTGTATCCTATCCTGACGAGCAGTACTTC. Translated, it gives CAWSVSYPDEQYF.

This clonotype was counted a few times. J is TRBJ1-2 and V is TRBV10-3, with D maybe TRBD1 (5 bases). The CDR3 runs to 16 residues. The germline V gene has CDR1 ENHRY and CDR2 SYGVKD. The V and J ends lost 7 bases and 0 bases respectively, with 18 bases between them. The CDR3 spells CAIMGTDGISNYGYTF. CDR3 nucleotides: TGTGCCATCATGGGGACCGACGGCATTTCTAACTATGGCTACACCTTC.

This clonotype was counted ten times or more. V gene TRBV4-1 combines with J gene TRBJ2-7; unclear D gene. V was pared by 5 bases and J by 2 bases, with 16 bases between. The germline V gene has CDR1 MGHRA and CDR2 YSYEKL. This CDR3 has 15 residues. CDR3 in amino acids: CASSSEISGAYEQYF. Here the CDR3 DNA reads TGCGCCAGCAGCTCCGAAATATCCGGCGCCTACGAGCAGTACTTC.